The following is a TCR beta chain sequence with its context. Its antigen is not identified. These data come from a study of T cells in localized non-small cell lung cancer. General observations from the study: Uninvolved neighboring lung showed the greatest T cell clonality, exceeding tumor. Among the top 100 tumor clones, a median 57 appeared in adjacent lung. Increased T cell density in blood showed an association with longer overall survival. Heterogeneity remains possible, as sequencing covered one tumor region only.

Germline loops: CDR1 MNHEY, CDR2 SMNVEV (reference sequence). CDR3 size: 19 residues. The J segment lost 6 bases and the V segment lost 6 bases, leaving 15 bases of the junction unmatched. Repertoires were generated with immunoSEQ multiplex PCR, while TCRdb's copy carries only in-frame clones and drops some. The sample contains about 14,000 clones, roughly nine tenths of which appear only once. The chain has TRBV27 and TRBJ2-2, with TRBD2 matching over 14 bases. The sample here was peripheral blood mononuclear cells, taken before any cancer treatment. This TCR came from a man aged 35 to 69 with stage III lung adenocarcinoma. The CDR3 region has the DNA TGTGCCAGCAGCAAGGGACTAGCGGGAGTCGGGCTGAATCCCGGGGAGCTGTTTTTT. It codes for CASSKGLAGVGLNPGELFF.